Below, 14 T cell receptor beta chains from the same sample are listed, as sequenced in a study of blood T cells in healthy people across ages. Using a J-beta primer mix together with a sample-barcoded 5' primer, a second PCR was run for roughly 7 to 12 cycles. Each CDR3 protein is one row after TCRdb ran MiXCR on the 5' RACE reads. The table lists over 950,000 distinct CDR3 sequences, roughly 51% of them singletons. Sequenced sample: blood. The receptor source for this set is a woman aged 60-75 years in good health.

This sequence joins TRBV28 and TRBJ1-5, with D possibly matching TRBD1 (5 bases). The CDR3 spans 16 residues. Trimming shortened V by 1 base and J by 1 base, and 11 bases separated the two germline ends. Germline V gene data show CDR1 as MDHEN and CDR2 as SYDVKM. CDR3: CASSLFPGTSNQPQHF. In DNA form, the CDR3 reads TGTGCCAGCAGTTTATTCCCAGGGACGAGCAATCAGCCCCAGCATTTT. Combining the CDR3 with reference TRBV28 and TRBJ1-5 gives the whole variable domain DVKVTQSSRYLVKRTGEKVFLECVQDMDHENMFWYRQDPGLGLRLIYFSYDVKMKEKGDIPEGYSVSREKKERFSLILESASTNQTSMYLCASSLFPGTSNQPQHFGDGTRLSIL.

This clonotype has a handful of counts. The chain combines TRBV29-1 with TRBJ2-1, with D perhaps matching TRBD2 (6 bases). CDR1 SQVTM and CDR2 ANQGSEA come from the germline V gene. The ends were cut back, 4 bases at V and 0 bases at J, with 13 bases in the middle. This CDR3 contains 15 residues. The DNA for the CDR3 is TGCAGCGTTGGGAAGGGACTTAGCTCCTACAATGAGCAGTTCTTC. Its translation is CSVGKGLSSYNEQFF.

The genes are TRBV7-9 and TRBJ2-6; a weak D match, TRBD1 (5 bases). CDR1 is SEHNR, CDR2 FQNEAQ, per germline (reference sequence). The CDR3 length is 15 residues. Trimming shortened V by 6 bases and J by 2 bases, and 11 bases separated the two germline ends. CDR3 residues: CASRYTGAGANVLTF. Here the CDR3 DNA reads TGTGCCAGCAGGTATACAGGCGCTGGGGCCAACGTCCTGACTTTC.

The table lists this clonotype with a few counts. The CDR3 DNA reads as TGTGCCAGCAGCCGGGACACCAACTCCTACGAGCAGTACTTC. Its protein is CASSRDTNSYEQYF. The chain links TRBV16 to TRBJ2-7, with TRBD1 as a possible D gene (6 bases). The V gene's germline CDR1 is KGHSY and CDR2 FQNENV. The CDR3 loop spans 14 amino acids. Trimming pared 4 bases from V and 0 bases from J, leaving 10 bases between.

The chain carries TRBV11-3 and TRBJ2-3, with 7 bases that match TRBD2. This CDR3 is 17 amino acids long. The V segment lost 5 bases and the J segment 3 bases; nucleotides outside the gene matches: 14. Germline CDR1 SGHNT, CDR2 YENEEA. The CDR3 region is CASSHGGLSGITDTQYF. CDR3 nucleotides: TGTGCCAGCAGCCACGGTGGACTAAGCGGGATAACAGATACGCAGTATTTT.

V and J are TRBV7-9 and TRBJ2-7; D perhaps matches TRBD2 (6 bases). With 4 bases removed from V and 4 bases from J, the gap between germline ends came to 14 bases. The CDR3 is 14 residues long. From germline, CDR1 is SEHNR and CDR2 FQNEAQ (reference sequence). CDR3 region: CASSSPGGPYEQYF. DNA of the CDR3: TGTGCCAGCAGCTCCCCAGGAGGGCCGTACGAGCAGTACTTC. Full variable domain (rest looked up from reference TRBV7-9 and TRBJ2-7): DTGVSQNPRHKITKRGQNVTFRCDPISEHNRLYWYRQTLGQGPEFLTYFQNEAQLEKSRLLSDRFSAERPKGSFSTLEIQRTEQGDSAMYLCASSSPGGPYEQYFGPGTRLTVT.

The V call is TRBV20-1, the J call TRBJ1-2, with 7 bases that match TRBD1. Germline V lookup: CDR1 DFQATT, CDR2 SNEGSKA (reference sequence). With 0 bases clipped from V and 5 bases from J, the junction kept 9 bases outside the gene matches. The CDR3 consists of 15 residues. For the CDR3, the DNA is TGCAGTGCTAGAGATCCCGGACAGGTCGGATATGGCTACACCTTC. Protein sequence: CSARDPGQVGYGYTF.

A few counts support this clonotype. The chain joins TRBV5-1 to TRBJ2-7, with 8 positions matching TRBD1. J gave up 8 bases and V 4 bases, and 8 bases lay outside the gene matches. Germline values: CDR1 SGHRS, CDR2 YFSETQ. The CDR3 is 13 amino acids. CDR3 coding DNA: TGCGCCAGCAGCACCCGGGACAGGTTCCAGCAGTACTTC. It codes for CASSTRDRFQQYF.

A few counts support this clonotype. The rearrangement joins TRBV6-2 or TRBV6-3 to TRBJ2-3, with 8 bases that match TRBD1. This CDR3 has 14 residues. Germline lookup yields CDR1 MNHEY and CDR2 SVGEGT. V dropped 9 bases and J dropped 1; count of bases not matched to a gene: 6. This CDR3 is CASSRTGRTDTQYF. CDR3 bases: TGTGCCAGTAGCCGGACAGGGCGCACAGATACGCAGTATTTT.

This chain uses TRBV20-1 with TRBJ2-4, with D perhaps TRBD2 (5 bases). V was clipped by 6 bases and J by 1 base, with 10 bases between them. In germline, CDR1 is DFQATT, CDR2 SNEGSKA (reference sequence). The CDR3 length is 13 residues. The CDR3 spells CSARERAKNIQYF. The DNA for the CDR3 is TGCAGTGCCCGCGAGCGGGCCAAAAACATTCAGTACTTC.

The rearrangement links TRBV4-2 to TRBJ1-2; TRBD1 aligns across 8 bases. J lost 4 bases, V lost 4 bases, and 8 bases had no gene match. The CDR3 covers 15 residues. Germline V gene sequence: CDR1 LGHNA, CDR2 YNFKEQ. Here the CDR3 DNA reads TGTGCCAGCAGCCCCTTGTCCCAGGGGGCCTATGGCTACACCTTC. This codes for CASSPLSQGAYGYTF.

The chain links TRBV19 to TRBJ1-1, with D possibly matching TRBD1 (5 bases). The CDR3 is 13 amino acids. Germline CDR1 LNHDA, CDR2 SQIVND (reference sequence). The V gene lost 3 bases and the J gene lost 5 bases, with 10 bases spanning the gap. The CDR3 protein is CASSMWKGTEAFF. The CDR3 DNA sequence: TGTGCCAGTAGTATGTGGAAGGGGACTGAAGCTTTCTTT.

In this sample, this clonotype turned up a few times. The chain carries TRBV20-1 and TRBJ2-3, with D uncertain. Germline V CDR1 and CDR2: DFQATT, SNEGSKA (reference sequence). V dropped 0 bases and J dropped 4 bases, with 5 bases sitting between them. The CDR3 spans 12 residues. The CDR3 coding sequence is TGCAGTGCTAGAGATGGCGCAGATACGCAGTATTTT. Translation gives CSARDGADTQYF.

This clonotype was seen only a few times. The CDR3 coding sequence is TGTGCCAGCAGTGAGTCCGGGATGAATCAGCCCCAGCATTTT. It is translated as CASSESGMNQPQHF. The chain uses TRBV6-1 and TRBJ1-5, with D unresolved. This CDR3 has 14 residues. Germline V gene data show CDR1 as MNHNS and CDR2 as SASEGT. V shed 3 bases and J shed 4 bases, with 10 bases lying between them.